The clone carrying this TCR beta chain was picked up one time. The method was immunoSEQ multiplex PCR; TCRdb's version includes in-frame clones alone and lacks a portion of them. The sample lists some 160,000 clones, roughly 80% occurring once. The source of the sample is a study of blood T cell repertoires in COVID-19. CDR3 size: 15 residues. V lost 0 bases and J 7 bases, leaving 16 bases between the germline ends. Germline V gene data show CDR1 as SGDLS and CDR2 as YYNGEE. The receptor's source is a woman in her fifties or sixties who had recovered from COVID-19. The gene calls are TRBV9 and TRBJ1-1; no clear D gene. Sequenced input: PBMCs or T cells enriched from blood (not recorded which). The CDR3 coding sequence is TGTGCCAGCAGCGTAGAGACCGGTCGGGATTTTGAAGCTTTCTTT. It translates to CASSVETGRDFEAFF.